A single sample gave rise to the 21 T cell receptor beta chains below, sequenced in a study of cytomegalovirus exposure and HLA in healthy donors. PCR employed 60 Vbeta and 13 Jbeta primers. The data were produced by immunoSEQ multiplex PCR, yet TCRdb's version contains in-frame clones alone and is incomplete. The sample carries under 200,000 clones, around 80% recorded once. Sequencing input: PBMCs. These receptors were taken from a girl aged 10 to 17 in good health and CMV-seropositive.

The rearrangement uses TRBV18 and TRBJ2-7, with a tentative D call TRBD1 (6 bases). Between the trimmed V and J ends, which lost 0 bases and 6 bases, there was a span of 9 bases. The CDR3 has 13 amino acids. CDR1 is KGHSH, CDR2 LQKENI, per germline. The CDR3 sequence: CASSPPAGAEQYF. Here the CDR3 DNA reads TGTGCCAGCTCACCACCGGCAGGGGCCGAGCAGTACTTC.

CDR3 sequence reads: CASSLGTGIFYGYTF. Here the CDR3 DNA reads TGTGCCAGCAGTCTCGGGACAGGGATATTCTATGGCTACACCTTC. This rearrangement joins TRBV6-1 to TRBJ1-2; TRBD1 agrees at 9 bases. Germline CDR1 MNHNS, CDR2 SASEGT. With 5 bases clipped from V and 4 bases from J, the junction kept 8 bases outside the gene matches. CDR3 length equals 15 residues.

The chain joins TRBV9 to TRBJ1-2, with 10 bases identical to TRBD1. The CDR3 runs 14 residues. V shed 0 bases and J 4 bases; nucleotides not matched to a gene: 0. Germline CDR1 and CDR2: SGDLS and YYNGEE. CDR3 sequence (DNA): TGTGCCAGCAGCGTAGGGACAGGGGGCTATGGCTACACCTTC. Residues: CASSVGTGGYGYTF.

This chain connects TRBV14 to TRBJ1-2, with D maybe TRBD1 (5 bases). The germline V gene has CDR1 SGHDN and CDR2 FVKESK. Trimming shortened V by 4 bases and J by 0 bases, and 21 bases separated the two germline ends. This CDR3 is built from 18 residues. CDR3 protein: CASSPGGNQDPPNYGYTF. CDR3 coding DNA: TGTGCCAGCAGCCCGGGGGGGAACCAAGACCCCCCTAACTATGGCTACACCTTC.

The rearrangement uses TRBV19 and TRBJ1-5, with 7 positions matching TRBD1. There are 16 residues in the CDR3. Germline CDR1 is LNHDA and CDR2 is SQIVND (reference sequence). Losses at the gene ends were 4 bases for V and 1 base for J; bases not matched to a gene: 7. The CDR3 protein is CASSTRQGSSNQPQHF. The DNA for the CDR3 is TGTGCCAGTAGTACAAGACAGGGTTCGAGCAATCAGCCCCAGCATTTT.

The genes are TRBV4-3 and TRBJ1-1; TRBD1 matches 7 bases. The CDR3 covers 16 residues. Trimming cost V 0 bases and J 6 bases; bases outside gene matches: 10. Germline assignment: CDR1 LGHNA and CDR2 YSLEER. The CDR3 nucleotides read TGCGCCAGCAGCCAAGATCGCAGGGGGGAGAGCGCTGAAGCTTTCTTT. Protein sequence: CASSQDRRGESAEAFF.

This clone has just one count. In DNA, the CDR3 is TGTGCCACCCGAGCGGGGGCGGCGCTCGAGCAGTACTTC. It yields the protein CATRAGAALEQYF. This chain uses TRBV11-2 with TRBJ2-7; TRBD2 matches 8 bases. V was clipped by 10 bases and J by 6 bases; unmatched bases: 11. Germline V gene sequence: CDR1 SGHAT, CDR2 FQNNGV. The CDR3 loop spans 13 amino acids.

V usage is TRBV7-9 and J usage is TRBJ2-7; 9 bases agree with TRBD2. The CDR3 is 14 amino acids. J was trimmed by 6 bases and V by 10 bases; bases with no gene match: 13. Germline values: CDR1 SEHNR, CDR2 FQNEAQ (reference sequence). Written as DNA, the CDR3 is TGTGCCACCCCCGCGATTAGCGGGAGTATCGAGCAGTACTTC. As protein: CATPAISGSIEQYF.

The chain combines TRBV28 with TRBJ2-7; 8 bases are shared with TRBD1. CDR1 and CDR2 from the germline V gene are MDHEN and SYDVKM. Losses at the gene ends were 5 bases for V and 0 bases for J; bases not matched to a gene: 9. The CDR3 is made up of 16 amino acids. The CDR3 bases are TGTGCCAGCAGTACCTTTATAGACAGGGGCTCCTACGAGCAGTACTTC. Translating it yields CASSTFIDRGSYEQYF.

The genes are TRBV7-2 and TRBJ2-5, with TRBD2 identical over 7 bases. The CDR3 spans 18 residues. J gave up 4 bases and V 2 bases, and 16 bases lay outside the gene matches. Germline values: CDR1 SGHTA, CDR2 FQGNSA. The CDR3 region is CASSLYERGLRGLETQYF. CDR3 sequence (DNA): TGTGCCAGCAGCTTATACGAGCGGGGACTCCGGGGTTTAGAGACCCAGTACTTC.

With respect to this clone: Sequence at one end of the junction differs from germline and may be a read error. The chain links TRBV6-6 to TRBJ1-2; 9 bases agree with TRBD1. Germline values: CDR1 MNHNY, CDR2 SVGAGI (reference sequence). CDR3 length: 11 residues. The CDR3: CASSYVGDRAF. The CDR3 nucleotides are TGTGCCAGCAGTTACGTGGGGGACAGGGCCTTC.

Details on this clone: This sample includes further DNA sequences coding for the same CDR3. The chain has TRBV13 and TRBJ2-7, with TRBD2 identical over 14 bases. This CDR3 has 17 amino acids. Losses at the gene ends were 5 bases for V and 6 bases for J; bases not matched to a gene: 12. Germline CDR1 PRHDT, CDR2 FYEKMQ (reference sequence). For the CDR3, the DNA is TGTGCCAGCAGCGATAACGGACTAGCGGGGGGACCGGGCGAGCAGTACTTC. Translated: CASSDNGLAGGPGEQYF.

This clone appeared a single time. V gene TRBV5-4 combines with J gene TRBJ2-1, with 8 bases that match TRBD2. Germline-derived CDR1 and CDR2 are SGHNT and YYREEE (reference sequence). This CDR3 spans 18 amino acids. J gave up 0 bases and V 0 bases, and 8 bases lay outside the gene matches. The CDR3: CASSLVGGGPISYNEQFF. DNA for the CDR3: TGTGCCAGCAGCTTGGTGGGCGGGGGGCCGATCTCCTACAATGAGCAGTTCTTC.

This chain links TRBV6-1 with TRBJ2-7; weak D call: TRBD2 (6 bases). Trimming left V 11 bases short and J 4 bases short, with 21 bases between. The germline gives CDR1 MNHNS, CDR2 SASEGT. The CDR3 covers 14 residues. DNA for the CDR3: TGTGCCTGTGGGCGGGACCGAGCAATTTACGAGCAGTACTTC. This sequence encodes CACGRDRAIYEQYF.

The chain has TRBV4-1 and TRBJ2-7; 8 bases agree with TRBD2. CDR3 size: 15 residues. Unmatched junction bases numbered 11, after V lost 6 bases and J lost 4 bases. CDR1 is MGHRA and CDR2 is YSYEKL in the germline V gene. As DNA, the CDR3 is TGCGCCAGCAGTCTCCTCACGGGAGGGCAGTACGAGCAGTACTTC. Residues: CASSLLTGGQYEQYF.

This chain uses TRBV30 with TRBJ2-5, with D possibly TRBD2 on 7 matching bases. This CDR3 is 14 amino acids long. The germline V gene encodes CDR1 GTSNPN and CDR2 SVGIG (reference sequence). The V end was cut by 4 bases, the J end by 1 base, with 13 bases between. DNA of the CDR3: TGTGCCTGGACCGCGGGGGCTATCCAAGAGACCCAGTACTTC. This encodes CAWTAGAIQETQYF.

This clone appeared once. The chain employs TRBV19 and TRBJ2-1; 12 nucleotides agree with TRBD2. The V gene's germline CDR1 is LNHDA and CDR2 SQIVND (reference sequence). V lost 2 bases to trimming and J lost 7 bases; unmatched junction nucleotides: 6. The CDR3 has 16 residues. Here the CDR3 DNA reads TGTGCCAGTAGTATACTAGCGGGAGGGCCTTCAAATGAGCAGTTCTTC. Amino acids: CASSILAGGPSNEQFF.

The V and J genes are TRBV10-3 and TRBJ2-7, with TRBD2 matching over 13 bases. This CDR3 comprises 14 residues. Germline V gives CDR1 ENHRY, CDR2 SYGVKD. V lost 6 bases to trimming and J lost 4 bases; unmatched junction nucleotides: 3. The CDR3 here is CAIRGTSGKYEQYF. In DNA form, the CDR3 reads TGTGCCATCAGGGGGACTAGCGGGAAATACGAGCAGTACTTC.

The chain employs TRBV7-9 and TRBJ2-3; weak D call: TRBD2 (5 bases). Trimming pared 3 bases from V and 5 bases from J, leaving 6 bases between. The CDR3 sequence is 12 residues long. Germline CDR1 and CDR2: SEHNR and FQNEAQ (reference sequence). The chain's CDR3 is CASSFGGDTQYF. The CDR3 DNA reads TGTGCCAGCAGCTTTGGAGGAGATACGCAGTATTTT.

The chain recombines TRBV9 with TRBJ2-1, with D possibly matching TRBD2 (6 bases). Trimming shortened V by 0 bases and J by 7 bases, and 14 bases separated the two germline ends. Looked up from germline, CDR1 is SGDLS and CDR2 is YYNGEE. The CDR3 is 15 residues long. DNA for the CDR3: TGTGCCAGCAGCGTAGGGTGGGGGGTGGTGAATGAGCAGTTCTTC. Translating it yields CASSVGWGVVNEQFF.

Only one count was recorded for this clone. This rearrangement joins TRBV15 to TRBJ1-5; D is uncertain. Germline loops: CDR1 LNHNV, CDR2 YYDKDF (reference sequence). The CDR3 runs 14 residues. The V end was cut by 3 bases, the J end by 6 bases, with 12 bases between. The CDR3: CATSSALFGQPQHF. The CDR3 DNA sequence: TGTGCCACCAGCAGCGCCCTCTTCGGTCAGCCCCAGCATTTT. The entire variable domain, with the rest obtained from reference TRBV15 and TRBJ1-5, is as follows: DAMVIQNPRYQVTQFGKPVTLSCSQTLNHNVMYWYQQKSSQAPKLLFHYYDKDFNNEADTPDNFQSRRPNTSFCFLDIRSPGLGDTAMYLCATSSALFGQPQHFGDGTRLSIL.